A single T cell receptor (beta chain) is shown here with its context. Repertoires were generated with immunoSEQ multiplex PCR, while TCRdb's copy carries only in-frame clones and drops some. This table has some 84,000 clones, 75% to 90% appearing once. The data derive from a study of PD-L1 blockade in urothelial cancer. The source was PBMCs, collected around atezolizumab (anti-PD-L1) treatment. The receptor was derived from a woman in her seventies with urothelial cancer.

The DNA for the CDR3 is TGTGCCAGCAGCTCGCCCAGAGGGCCCTACGAGCAGTACTTC. Its protein product is CASSSPRGPYEQYF. This chain connects TRBV7-8 to TRBJ2-7, with D perhaps TRBD2 (5 bases). The V and J ends lost 4 bases and 2 bases respectively, with 12 bases between them. This CDR3 has 14 amino acids. Germline assignment: CDR1 SGHVS and CDR2 FQNEAQ.